The next 14 T cell receptor beta chains were all read from a single sample in a study. TCRdb reprocessed the RT-PCR reads via MiXCR and lists one record per CDR3 protein. Of 550,000 to 750,000 distinct CDR3 sequences in the sample, approximately 15% were seen once. The specimen was memory CD4+ T cells from blood. The source of these receptors is a female donor in good health, serving as a healthy control.

V is TRBV20-1 and J is TRBJ1-6; tentative D call: TRBD1 (6 bases). The CDR3 contains 14 residues. V shed 2 bases and J shed 9 bases, with 14 bases lying between them. Germline V gene data show CDR1 as DFQATT and CDR2 as SNEGSKA (reference sequence). The chain's CDR3 is CSARQQGNSSPLHF. The CDR3, as DNA: TGCAGTGCTAGACAACAGGGAAACAGTTCACCCCTCCACTTT.

This clonotype was seen at least ten times. J is TRBJ2-3 and V is TRBV4-1; 10 nucleotides align to TRBD2. The CDR3 is 15 residues long. V was pared by 0 bases and J by 5 bases, with 2 bases of the junction left unmatched. CDR1 and CDR2 from the germline V gene are MGHRA and YSYEKL. The DNA for the CDR3 is TGCGCCAGCAGCCAAGAAGCTAGCGGGGGAGATACGCAGTATTTT. Its protein product is CASSQEASGGDTQYF.

The V and J genes are TRBV7-9 and TRBJ2-1; 8 nucleotides match TRBD2. CDR1 and CDR2 (germline): SEHNR, FQNEAQ (reference sequence). Trimming removed 8 bases from V and 10 bases from J; junction bases left unmatched: 10. This CDR3 is 13 amino acids long. The DNA of the CDR3 is TGTGCCAGCGGGGGGAGCGGGGGCACGGAGCAGTTCTTC. This codes for CASGGSGGTEQFF. The whole variable domain, remainder taken from reference TRBV7-9 and TRBJ2-1, is DTGVSQNPRHKITKRGQNVTFRCDPISEHNRLYWYRQTLGQGPEFLTYFQNEAQLEKSRLLSDRFSAERPKGSFSTLEIQRTEQGDSAMYLCASGGSGGTEQFFGPGTRLTVL.

The V gene is TRBV20-1, the J gene TRBJ2-1; TRBD2 matches at 7 bases. CDR1 is DFQATT, CDR2 SNEGSKA, per germline (reference sequence). The CDR3 totals 15 residues. V lost 0 bases, J lost 7 bases, and 9 bases stayed unmatched. In DNA form, the CDR3 reads TGCAGTGCTAGAGATCTGGGGGGGAGACAGAATGAGCAGTTCTTC. This translates into CSARDLGGRQNEQFF.

This chain uses TRBV28 with TRBJ1-2; 8 bases map to TRBD1. Germline-derived CDR1 and CDR2 are MDHEN and SYDVKM. The CDR3 is 14 amino acids. J gave up 7 bases and V 6 bases, and 10 bases lay outside the gene matches. The CDR3 DNA follows: TGTGCCAGCAGCCCGACAGGGGTGGGTGGTGGCTACACCTTC. It specifies CASSPTGVGGGYTF.

This clonotype has more than one count but fewer than ten. The chain is built from TRBV20-1 and TRBJ1-1, with TRBD1 matching 7 bases. CDR1 is DFQATT, CDR2 SNEGSKA, per germline (reference sequence). The ends lost 1 base at V and 9 bases at J; junction bases unmatched: 2. The CDR3 loop spans 11 amino acids. The CDR3 DNA sequence: TGCAGTGCTAGAGGGGGACAGAAAGCTTTCTTT. It translates to CSARGGQKAFF.

The sample holds many counts of this clonotype. The rearrangement joins TRBV5-1 to TRBJ2-7; the match to TRBD1 covers 7 bases. The CDR3 loop spans 14 amino acids. The V segment lost 4 bases and the J segment 5 bases; nucleotides outside the gene matches: 9. Germline V CDR1 and CDR2: SGHRS, YFSETQ. The CDR3 region has the DNA TGCGCCAGCAGCCGAACCGGGACAGAGGACGAGCAGTACTTC. Encoded protein: CASSRTGTEDEQYF.

J is TRBJ2-3 and V is TRBV7-2; D gene ambiguous. Per germline, CDR1 SGHTA and CDR2 FQGNSA. Trimming shortened V by 7 bases and J by 4 bases, and 12 bases separated the two germline ends. This CDR3 contains 13 residues. In nucleotides, the CDR3 is TGTGCCAGCACTCCTGAATTCCCAGATACGCAGTATTTT. Its translation: CASTPEFPDTQYF.

This clonotype was counted at least ten times. The gene calls are TRBV4-3 and TRBJ1-2; D not resolved. Germline loops: CDR1 LGHNA, CDR2 YSLEER. V was pared by 0 bases and J by 7 bases, with 9 bases between. The CDR3 runs 13 residues. CDR3 DNA: TGCGCCAGCAGCCAAGATGGTACTCTTGGCTACACCTTC. Translated: CASSQDGTLGYTF.

This clonotype was seen repeatedly, ten times or more. The V call is TRBV4-1, the J call TRBJ2-3; D is unresolved. Trimming took 0 bases from V and 6 from J, leaving 10 bases between them. The CDR3 has 14 amino acids. Germline V CDR1 and CDR2: MGHRA, YSYEKL. The CDR3 region has the DNA TGCGCCAGCAGCCAAGATCCACAAGCGGATACGCAGTATTTT. Translating gives CASSQDPQADTQYF.

This clonotype was recorded only once. The V and J genes are TRBV11-1 and TRBJ1-1, with D hard to call. In germline, CDR1 is SGHAT, CDR2 FQDESV (reference sequence). The CDR3 contains 15 residues. Trimming removed 3 bases from V and 4 bases from J, with 15 bases in between. The CDR3 bases are TGTGCCAGCAGCTTCCTAAACTATAGAAGCACTGAAGCTTTCTTT. Its protein product is CASSFLNYRSTEAFF.

This clonotype was detected a few times. The chain links TRBV28 to TRBJ2-5; 12 bases fit TRBD2. The CDR3 runs 21 residues. J was trimmed by 4 bases and V by 6 bases; bases with no gene match: 24. Per the germline V gene, CDR1 is MDHEN and CDR2 is SYDVKM. The CDR3 coding sequence is TGTGCCAGCAGCTACTTCCGGCAGTCCCAAAGGACTAGCGGGAAGAGAGAGACCCAGTACTTC. The encoded protein is CASSYFRQSQRTSGKRETQYF.

This clonotype was seen repeatedly, ten times or more. V and J are TRBV12-3 or TRBV12-4 and TRBJ1-2; possible D gene TRBD1, 6 bases. This CDR3 is 14 amino acids long. V lost 5 bases to trimming and J lost 4 bases, with 14 bases between them. In DNA, the CDR3 is TGTGCCAGCAGTCCTGGGGGCGCAGGCTATGGCTACACCTTC. This sequence encodes CASSPGGAGYGYTF.

This clonotype appeared many times. This chain connects TRBV20-1 to TRBJ1-2, with D unclear. CDR3 length equals 12 residues. Germline assignment: CDR1 DFQATT and CDR2 SNEGSKA (reference sequence). Deletions cut 5 bases from V and 5 bases from J, with 12 bases between. The CDR3 DNA follows: TGCAGTGCTGACGTGGAGGGATATGGCTACACCTTC. Encoded protein: CSADVEGYGYTF.